One sample yielded the 5 T cell receptor beta chains listed below, sequenced in a study of blood T cell repertoires in COVID-19. Assay used: immunoSEQ multiplex PCR; TCRdb lists only in-frame clones, some missing. The sample yields about 59,000 clones, about 90% seen once. The specimen sequenced was peripheral blood. These receptors all come from an elderly man in a cohort sampled during active COVID-19.

This clone was seen a single time. The rearrangement uses TRBV7-8 and TRBJ1-5; 8 nucleotides line up with TRBD1. Germline V gene data show CDR1 as SGHVS and CDR2 as FQNEAQ. The CDR3 loop spans 14 amino acids. After removal of 1 base from V and 4 bases from J, the junction contained 0 bases not matched to a gene. CDR3 sequence reads: CASSLDRGNQPQHF. The CDR3 nucleotides are TGTGCCAGCAGCTTAGACAGGGGGAATCAGCCCCAGCATTTT.

The chain couples TRBV5-1 to TRBJ1-4, with a weak D call TRBD1 (5 bases). V gave up 7 bases and J gave up 0 bases, with 10 bases separating them. The CDR3 covers 14 residues. Germline V gives CDR1 SGHRS, CDR2 YFSETQ. DNA of the CDR3: TGCGCCAGCCAGGGCATGTCAACTAATGAAAAACTGTTTTTT. Encoded protein: CASQGMSTNEKLFF.

The chain uses TRBV7-9 and TRBJ1-5; D gene uncertain. With 5 bases removed from V and 6 bases from J, the gap between germline ends came to 14 bases. This CDR3 spans 14 amino acids. The germline CDR1 and CDR2 sequences are SEHNR and FQNEAQ (reference sequence). The CDR3 bases are TGTGCCAGCAGCAAGGACCCGGCGGGTCAGCCCCAGCATTTT. As protein: CASSKDPAGQPQHF.

The J gene is TRBJ1-2, the V gene TRBV6-5; D is perhaps TRBD1 (6 bases). V lost 4 bases to trimming and J lost 3 bases, with 12 bases between them. There are 14 residues in the CDR3. Germline V gives CDR1 MNHEY, CDR2 SVGAGI. CDR3 sequence: CASSSGQKYYGYTF. The DNA of the CDR3 is TGTGCCAGCAGTTCAGGACAGAAGTACTATGGCTACACCTTC.

This sequence joins TRBV9 and TRBJ2-3; no definite D call. The V gene lost 0 bases and the J gene lost 1 base, with 6 bases spanning the gap. Germline V CDR1 and CDR2: SGDLS, YYNGEE. The CDR3 contains 14 residues. The CDR3, as DNA: TGTGCCAGCAGCGTAGAAACGGGCACAGATACGCAGTATTTT. Translated, it gives CASSVETGTDTQYF.